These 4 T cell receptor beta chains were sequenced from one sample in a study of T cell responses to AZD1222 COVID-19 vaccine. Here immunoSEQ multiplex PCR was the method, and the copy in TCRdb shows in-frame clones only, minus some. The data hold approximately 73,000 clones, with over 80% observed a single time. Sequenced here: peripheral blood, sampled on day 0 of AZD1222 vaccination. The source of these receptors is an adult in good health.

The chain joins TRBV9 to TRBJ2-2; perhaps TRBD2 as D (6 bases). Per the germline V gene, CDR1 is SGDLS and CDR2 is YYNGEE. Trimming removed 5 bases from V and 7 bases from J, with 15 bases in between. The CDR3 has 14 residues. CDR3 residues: CASSIGTAYGELFF. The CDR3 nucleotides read TGTGCCAGCAGTATCGGGACTGCCTACGGGGAGCTGTTTTTT.

This CDR3 is CASSPRWDRGWQPQHF. CDR3 in DNA: TGTGCCAGCAGCCCCCGGTGGGACAGGGGCTGGCAGCCCCAGCATTTT. This chain links TRBV5-8 with TRBJ1-5, with 10 bases fitting TRBD1. This CDR3 comprises 16 residues. CDR1 and CDR2 (germline): SGHTS, YDEGEE. V lost 4 bases, J lost 7 bases, and 11 bases stayed unmatched.

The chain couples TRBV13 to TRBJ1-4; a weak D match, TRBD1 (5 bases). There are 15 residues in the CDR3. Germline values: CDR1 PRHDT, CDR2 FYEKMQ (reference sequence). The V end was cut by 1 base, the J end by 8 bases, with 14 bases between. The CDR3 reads CASSLEESGNEKLFF. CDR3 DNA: TGTGCCAGCAGCTTAGAAGAGTCAGGGAACGAAAAACTGTTTTTT.

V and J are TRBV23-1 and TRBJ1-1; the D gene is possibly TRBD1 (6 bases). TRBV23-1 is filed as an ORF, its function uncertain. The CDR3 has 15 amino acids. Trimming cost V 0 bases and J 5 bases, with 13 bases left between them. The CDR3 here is CASSQSAHRETEAFF. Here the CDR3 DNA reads TGCGCCAGCAGTCAATCGGCTCACAGGGAGACTGAAGCTTTCTTT.